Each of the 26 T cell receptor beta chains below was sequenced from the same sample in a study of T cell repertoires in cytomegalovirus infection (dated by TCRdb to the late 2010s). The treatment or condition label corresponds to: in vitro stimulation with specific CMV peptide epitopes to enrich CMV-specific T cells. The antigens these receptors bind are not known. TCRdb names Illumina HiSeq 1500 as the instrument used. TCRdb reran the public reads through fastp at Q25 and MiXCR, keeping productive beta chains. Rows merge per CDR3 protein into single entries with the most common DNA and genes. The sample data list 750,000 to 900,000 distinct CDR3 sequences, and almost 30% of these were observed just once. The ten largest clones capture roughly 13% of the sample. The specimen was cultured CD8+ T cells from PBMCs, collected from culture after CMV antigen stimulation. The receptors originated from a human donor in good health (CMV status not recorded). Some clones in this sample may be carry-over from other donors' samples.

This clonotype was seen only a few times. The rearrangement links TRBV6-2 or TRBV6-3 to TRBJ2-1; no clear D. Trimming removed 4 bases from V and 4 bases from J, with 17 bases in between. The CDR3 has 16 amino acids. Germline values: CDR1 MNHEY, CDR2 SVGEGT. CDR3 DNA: TGTGCCAGCAGTTGGGGAAAGATTGCGCCTTACAATGAGCAGTTCTTC. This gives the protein CASSWGKIAPYNEQFF.

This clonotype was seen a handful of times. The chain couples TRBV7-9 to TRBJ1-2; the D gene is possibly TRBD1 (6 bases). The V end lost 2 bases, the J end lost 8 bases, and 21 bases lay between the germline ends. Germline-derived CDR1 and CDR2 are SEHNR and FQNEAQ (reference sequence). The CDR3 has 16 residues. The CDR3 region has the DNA TGTGCCAGCAGCTTAAAATCCAGCGGGGGGGCGGAAGGCTACACCTTC. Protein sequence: CASSLKSSGGAEGYTF.

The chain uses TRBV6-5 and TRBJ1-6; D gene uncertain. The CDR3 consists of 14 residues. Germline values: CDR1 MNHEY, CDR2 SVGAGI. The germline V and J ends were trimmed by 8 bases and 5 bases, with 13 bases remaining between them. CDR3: CASHRTANNSPLHF. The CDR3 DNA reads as TGTGCCAGCCACCGAACAGCCAATAATTCACCCCTCCACTTT.

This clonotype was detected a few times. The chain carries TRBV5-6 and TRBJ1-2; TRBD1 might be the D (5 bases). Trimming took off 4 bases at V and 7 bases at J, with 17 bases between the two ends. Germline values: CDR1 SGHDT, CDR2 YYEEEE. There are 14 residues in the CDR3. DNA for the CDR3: TGTGCCAGCAGCGGGACCGCCGACCAGGGTGGCTACACCTTC. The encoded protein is CASSGTADQGGYTF.

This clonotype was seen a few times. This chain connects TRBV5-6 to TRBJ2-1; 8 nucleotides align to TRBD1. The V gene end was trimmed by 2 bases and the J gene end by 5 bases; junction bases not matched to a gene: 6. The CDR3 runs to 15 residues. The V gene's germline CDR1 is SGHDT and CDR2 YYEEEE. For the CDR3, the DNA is TGTGCCAGCAGCTTAGCAGGGGGCGCTGACAATGAGCAGTTCTTC. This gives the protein CASSLAGGADNEQFF.

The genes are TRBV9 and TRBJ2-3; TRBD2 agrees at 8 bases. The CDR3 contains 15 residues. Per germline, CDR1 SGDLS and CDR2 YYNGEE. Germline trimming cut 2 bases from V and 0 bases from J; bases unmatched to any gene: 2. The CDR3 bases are TGTGCCAGCAGCGTGCGGGGGGCTAGCACAGATACGCAGTATTTT. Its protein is CASSVRGASTDTQYF.

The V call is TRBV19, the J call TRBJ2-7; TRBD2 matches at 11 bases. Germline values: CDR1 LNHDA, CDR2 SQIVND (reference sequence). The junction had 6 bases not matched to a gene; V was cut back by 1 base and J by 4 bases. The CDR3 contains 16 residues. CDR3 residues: CASSIAASGGIYEQYF. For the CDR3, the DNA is TGTGCCAGTAGTATAGCGGCTAGCGGGGGGATTTACGAGCAGTACTTC.

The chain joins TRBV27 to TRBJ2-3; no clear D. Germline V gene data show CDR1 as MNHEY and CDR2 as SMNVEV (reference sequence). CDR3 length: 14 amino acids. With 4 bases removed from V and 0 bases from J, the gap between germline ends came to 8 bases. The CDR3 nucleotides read TGTGCCAGCAGTTCCGAGTCTAGCACAGATACGCAGTATTTT. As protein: CASSSESSTDTQYF.

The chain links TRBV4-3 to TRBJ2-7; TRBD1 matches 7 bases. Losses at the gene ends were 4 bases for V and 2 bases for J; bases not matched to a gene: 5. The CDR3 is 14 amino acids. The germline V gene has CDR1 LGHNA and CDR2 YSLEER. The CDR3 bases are TGCGCCAGCAGCCCTACAGGGGTTCCCTACGAGCAGTACGTC. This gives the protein CASSPTGVPYEQYV.

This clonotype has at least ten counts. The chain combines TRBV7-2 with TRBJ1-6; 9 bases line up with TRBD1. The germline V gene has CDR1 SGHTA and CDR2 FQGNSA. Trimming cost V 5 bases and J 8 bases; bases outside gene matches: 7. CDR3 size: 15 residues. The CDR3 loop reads CASSQRTGDYSPLHF. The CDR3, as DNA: TGTGCCAGCAGCCAGAGGACAGGGGACTATTCACCCCTCCACTTT. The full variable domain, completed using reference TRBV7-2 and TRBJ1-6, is GAGVSQSPSNKVTEKGKDVELRCDPISGHTALYWYRQSLGQGLEFLIYFQGNSAPDKSGLPSDRFSAERTGGSVSTLTIQRTQQEDSAVYLCASSQRTGDYSPLHFGNGTRLTVT.

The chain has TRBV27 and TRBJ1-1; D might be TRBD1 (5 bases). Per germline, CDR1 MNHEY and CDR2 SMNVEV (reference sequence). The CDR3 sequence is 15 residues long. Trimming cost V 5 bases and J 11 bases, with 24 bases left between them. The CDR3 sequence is CASSTFSGGAVAAFF. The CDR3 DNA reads TGTGCCAGCAGTACATTCAGTGGGGGTGCCGTGGCGGCTTTCTTT.

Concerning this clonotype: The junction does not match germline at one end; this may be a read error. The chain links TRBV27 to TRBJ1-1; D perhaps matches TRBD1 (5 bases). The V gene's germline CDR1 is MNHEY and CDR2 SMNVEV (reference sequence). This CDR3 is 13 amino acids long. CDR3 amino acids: CASSLGGGTEAYF. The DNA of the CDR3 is TGTGCCAGCAGTTTGGGGGGTGGGACTGAAGCTTACTTT.

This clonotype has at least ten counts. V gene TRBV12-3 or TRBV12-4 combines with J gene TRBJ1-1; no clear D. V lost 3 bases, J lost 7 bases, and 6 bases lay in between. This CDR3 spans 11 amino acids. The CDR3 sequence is CASSLSREAFF. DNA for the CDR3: TGTGCCAGCAGTTTGAGCCGTGAAGCTTTCTTT.

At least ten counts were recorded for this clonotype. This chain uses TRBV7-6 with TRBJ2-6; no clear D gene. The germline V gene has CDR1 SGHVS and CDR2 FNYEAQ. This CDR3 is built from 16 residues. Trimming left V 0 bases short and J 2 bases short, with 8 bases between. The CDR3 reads CASSLAWNPGANVLTF. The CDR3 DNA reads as TGTGCCAGCAGCTTAGCTTGGAATCCTGGGGCCAACGTCCTGACTTTC.

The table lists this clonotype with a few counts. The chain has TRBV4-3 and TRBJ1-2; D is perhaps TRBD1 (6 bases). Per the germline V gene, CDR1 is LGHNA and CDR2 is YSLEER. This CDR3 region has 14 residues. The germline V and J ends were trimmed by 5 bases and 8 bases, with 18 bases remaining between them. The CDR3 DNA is TGCGCCAGCAGCGATTTCAGGGGCTTGGGAGGCTACACCTTC. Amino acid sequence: CASSDFRGLGGYTF.

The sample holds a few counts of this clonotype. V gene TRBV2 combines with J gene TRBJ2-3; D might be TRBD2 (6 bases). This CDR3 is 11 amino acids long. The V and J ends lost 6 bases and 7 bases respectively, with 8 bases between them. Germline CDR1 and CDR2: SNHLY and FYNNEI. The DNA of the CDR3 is TGTGCCAGCAGGGACTATCATACGCAGTATTTT. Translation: CASRDYHTQYF.

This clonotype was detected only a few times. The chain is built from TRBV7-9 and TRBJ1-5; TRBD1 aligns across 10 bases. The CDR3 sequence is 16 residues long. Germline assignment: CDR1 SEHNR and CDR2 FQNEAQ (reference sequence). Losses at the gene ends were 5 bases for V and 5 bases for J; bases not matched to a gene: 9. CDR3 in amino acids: CASSDSGQGRYQPQHF. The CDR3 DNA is TGTGCCAGCAGCGACTCGGGACAGGGGCGATATCAGCCCCAGCATTTT.

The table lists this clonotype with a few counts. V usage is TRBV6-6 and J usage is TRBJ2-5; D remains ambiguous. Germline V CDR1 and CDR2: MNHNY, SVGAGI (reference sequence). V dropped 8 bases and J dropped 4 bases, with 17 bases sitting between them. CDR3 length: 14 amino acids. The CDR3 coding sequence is TGTGCCAGCTCTTGGGTCCGTAACCCAGAGACCCAGTACTTC. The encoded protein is CASSWVRNPETQYF.

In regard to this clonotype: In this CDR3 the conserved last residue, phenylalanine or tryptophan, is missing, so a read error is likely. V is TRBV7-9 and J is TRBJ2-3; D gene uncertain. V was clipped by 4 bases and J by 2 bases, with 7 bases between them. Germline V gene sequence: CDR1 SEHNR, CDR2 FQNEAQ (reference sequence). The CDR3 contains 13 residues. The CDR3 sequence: CASSSRYTDTQYS. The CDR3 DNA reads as TGTGCCAGCAGCTCCAGATACACAGATACGCAGTATTCT.

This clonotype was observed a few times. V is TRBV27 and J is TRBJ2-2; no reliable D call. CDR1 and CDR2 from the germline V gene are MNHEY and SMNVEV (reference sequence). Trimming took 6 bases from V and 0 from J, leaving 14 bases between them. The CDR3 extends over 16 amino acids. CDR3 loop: CASSTNGVSNTGELFF. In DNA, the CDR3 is TGTGCCAGCAGCACTAATGGGGTCTCGAACACCGGGGAGCTGTTTTTT.

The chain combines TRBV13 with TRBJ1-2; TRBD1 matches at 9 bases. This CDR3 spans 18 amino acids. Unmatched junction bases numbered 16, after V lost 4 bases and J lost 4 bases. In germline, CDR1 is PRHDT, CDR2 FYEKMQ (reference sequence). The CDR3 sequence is CASSSWTGAFGTAYGYTF. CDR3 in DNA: TGTGCCAGCAGCTCGTGGACAGGGGCGTTTGGCACGGCCTATGGCTACACCTTC.

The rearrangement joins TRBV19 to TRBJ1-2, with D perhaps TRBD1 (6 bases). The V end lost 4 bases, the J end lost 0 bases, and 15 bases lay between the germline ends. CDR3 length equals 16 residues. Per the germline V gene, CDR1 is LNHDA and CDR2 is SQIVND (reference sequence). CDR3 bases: TGTGCCAGTAGTACATTTGGACAGACGGCTAACTATGGCTACACCTTC. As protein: CASSTFGQTANYGYTF.

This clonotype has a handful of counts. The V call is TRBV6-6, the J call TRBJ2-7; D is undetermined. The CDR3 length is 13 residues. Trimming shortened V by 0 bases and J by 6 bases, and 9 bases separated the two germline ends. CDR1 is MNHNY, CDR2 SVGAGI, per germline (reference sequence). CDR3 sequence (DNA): TGTGCCAGCAGTTACTCGTCGGGTGGCGAGCAGTACTTC. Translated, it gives CASSYSSGGEQYF.

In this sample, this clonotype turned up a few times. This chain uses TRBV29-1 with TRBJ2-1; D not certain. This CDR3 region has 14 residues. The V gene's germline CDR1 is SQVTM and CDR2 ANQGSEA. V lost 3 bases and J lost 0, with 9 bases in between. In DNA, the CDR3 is TGCAGCGTTGAGGGTGACAACTCCTACAATGAGCAGTTCTTC. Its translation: CSVEGDNSYNEQFF.

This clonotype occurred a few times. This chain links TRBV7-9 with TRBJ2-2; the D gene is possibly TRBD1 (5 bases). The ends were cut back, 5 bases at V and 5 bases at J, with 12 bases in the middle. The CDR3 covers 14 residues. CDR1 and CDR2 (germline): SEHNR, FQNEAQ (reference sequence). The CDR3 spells CASSPSGLTGELFF. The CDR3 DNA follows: TGTGCCAGCAGCCCCTCAGGGTTAACCGGGGAGCTGTTTTTT.

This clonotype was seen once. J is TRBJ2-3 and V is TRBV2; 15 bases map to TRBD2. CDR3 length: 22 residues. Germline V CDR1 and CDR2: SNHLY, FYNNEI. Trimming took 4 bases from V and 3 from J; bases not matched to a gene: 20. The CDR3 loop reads CASSGDPGLAGGAGRGTDTQYF. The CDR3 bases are TGTGCCAGCAGTGGAGACCCGGGACTAGCGGGGGGAGCCGGACGGGGAACAGATACGCAGTATTTT.